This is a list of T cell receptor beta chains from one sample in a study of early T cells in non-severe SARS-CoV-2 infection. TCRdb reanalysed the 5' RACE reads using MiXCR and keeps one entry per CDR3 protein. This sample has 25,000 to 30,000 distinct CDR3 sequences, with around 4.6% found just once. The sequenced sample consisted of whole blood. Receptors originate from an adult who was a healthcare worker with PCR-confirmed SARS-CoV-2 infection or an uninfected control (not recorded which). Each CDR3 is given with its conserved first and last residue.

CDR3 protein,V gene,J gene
CATHGPRYGYTF,TRBV10-3,TRBJ1-2
CSVEDRGQARTQYF,TRBV29-1,TRBJ2-5
CASSSLSAGGGETQYF,TRBV6-5,TRBJ2-5
CASRTAGGLNTEAFF,TRBV7-9,TRBJ1-1
CASSQMRGAEQYF,TRBV4-3,TRBJ2-7
CSAKHGTTGELFF,TRBV20-1,TRBJ2-2
CASSLMWGSYNSPLHF,TRBV12-3/TRBV12-4,TRBJ1-6
CASRQKGGTEAFF,TRBV3-1,TRBJ1-1
CASSWSPGQEQFF,TRBV6-5,TRBJ2-1
CAISPGTTNEQFF,TRBV10-3,TRBJ2-1
CASSFAGLAGSGELFF,TRBV27,TRBJ2-2
CASSKLAGPVYEQYF,TRBV7-8,TRBJ2-7
CASTLAGPMDEQFF,TRBV11-1,TRBJ2-1
CASSIGSRDQPQHF,TRBV19,TRBJ1-5
CASILAPQLAGGNEQFF,TRBV27,TRBJ2-1
CASSYTASGSPTDTQYF,TRBV6-5,TRBJ2-3
CASSQEGSGNPSYNEQFF,TRBV4-2,TRBJ2-1
CASSRQGPDTQYF,TRBV28,TRBJ2-3
CASSQEWGQTDEKLFF,TRBV4-3,TRBJ1-4
CASSSTSIYEQYF,TRBV18,TRBJ2-7
CASSQELASTDTQYF,TRBV4-2,TRBJ2-3
CSVVPLRNTEAFF,TRBV29-1,TRBJ1-1
CASSLSAAYSYNEQFF,TRBV7-3,TRBJ2-1
CASSRWTGEGNTEAFF,TRBV18,TRBJ1-1
CSVAGQNSYEQYF,TRBV29-1,TRBJ2-7
CSASRLAGGPYEQFF,TRBV20-1,TRBJ2-1
CASSPTEVNEKLFF,TRBV25-1,TRBJ1-4
CASSLERNEQFF,TRBV5-6,TRBJ2-1
CAISGHGGYGYTF,TRBV10-3,TRBJ1-2
CASSPTGGSSYEQYF,TRBV4-2,TRBJ2-7
CASSTDRGGTGELFF,TRBV5-4,TRBJ2-2
CASSDTSGRVDEQFF,TRBV2,TRBJ2-1
CATGGQGSSYNEQFF,TRBV24-1,TRBJ2-1
CASSYDPGSTGELFF,TRBV6-5,TRBJ2-2
CASSPQKTGAMFF,TRBV7-3,TRBJ2-1
CASSQDEASVFGDTQYF,TRBV4-3,TRBJ2-3
CATGASTSGRAGETQYF,TRBV10-3,TRBJ2-5
CASIQGNSTDTQYF,TRBV3-2,TRBJ2-3
CASSKYRKGRTPYNEQFF,TRBV21-1,TRBJ2-1
CAISLTDRNTEAFF,TRBV10-3,TRBJ1-1
CASRVEGTGELFF,TRBV2,TRBJ2-2
CASSYGDRQYNQPQHF,TRBV6-6,TRBJ1-5
CASSGTSRNEQFF,TRBV9,TRBJ2-1
CASSAGVAGGDNEQFF,TRBV7-6,TRBJ2-1
CASMAFLYEQYF,TRBV6-1,TRBJ2-7
CASSQESVRETQYF,TRBV4-2,TRBJ2-5
CASSLDVRAGELFF,TRBV4-3,TRBJ2-2
CASSLAQGYTGELFF,TRBV7-9,TRBJ2-2
CASGLGSETQYF,TRBV6-2/TRBV6-3,TRBJ2-5
CSVKGQDLGSYTF,TRBV29-1,TRBJ1-2
CSGTGHLNTEAFF,TRBV29-1,TRBJ1-1
CSANDATGTLDTQYF,TRBV20-1,TRBJ2-3
CSARADSGANVLTF,TRBV20-1,TRBJ2-6
CASSWDSSTSGANVLTF,TRBV5-4,TRBJ2-6
CASSPGREQFF,TRBV7-2,TRBJ2-1
CASSYGYRQGYGYTF,TRBV6-6,TRBJ1-2